Given below is one TCR beta chain in context. Germline CDR1 MNHEY, CDR2 SMNVEV (reference sequence). Trimming pared 5 bases from V and 5 bases from J, leaving 13 bases between. The CDR3 totals 14 residues. Original data processing: Nucleated cell counts were estimated from reference gene primer amplification. The assay was immunoSEQ multiplex PCR, and TCRdb's table has in-frame clones only and misses some. V and J calls and clone size come straight from that table; D and trimming were deduced from the DNA. This table has under 300,000 clones, 70% to 85% appearing once. This record comes from a study of blood T cell repertoires in COVID-19. Study in general: Researchers got acute and convalescent COVID-19 samples from the United States, Italy and Spain. Sources were T cells, B-cell-depleted T cells, or PBMCs; the material itself was cDNA or gDNA.

The chain uses TRBV27 and TRBJ1-5; no reliable D call. The receptor was derived from an elderly woman with active or convalescent COVID-19. The sequenced sample consisted of peripheral blood. This chain's CDR3 is CASSDWAGYQPQHF. The CDR3 DNA is TGTGCCAGCAGTGATTGGGCCGGCTATCAGCCCCAGCATTTT.